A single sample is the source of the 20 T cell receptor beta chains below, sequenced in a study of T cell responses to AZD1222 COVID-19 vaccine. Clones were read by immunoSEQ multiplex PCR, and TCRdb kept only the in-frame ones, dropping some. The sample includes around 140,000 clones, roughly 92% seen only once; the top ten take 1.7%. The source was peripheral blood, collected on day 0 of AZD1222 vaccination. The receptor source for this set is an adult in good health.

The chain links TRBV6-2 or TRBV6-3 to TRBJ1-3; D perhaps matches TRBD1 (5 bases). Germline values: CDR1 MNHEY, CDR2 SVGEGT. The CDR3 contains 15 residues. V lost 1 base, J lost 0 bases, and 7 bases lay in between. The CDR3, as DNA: TGTGCCAGCAGTTACTTCGGGGGCTCTGGAAACACCATATATTTT. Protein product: CASSYFGGSGNTIYF.

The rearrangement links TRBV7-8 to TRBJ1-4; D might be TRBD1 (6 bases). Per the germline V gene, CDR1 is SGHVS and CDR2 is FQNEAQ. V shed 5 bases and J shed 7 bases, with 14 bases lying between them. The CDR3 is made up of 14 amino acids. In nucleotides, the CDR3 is TGTGCCAGCAGCCAGACAGGTCCTGGTGAAAAACTGTTTTTT. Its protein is CASSQTGPGEKLFF. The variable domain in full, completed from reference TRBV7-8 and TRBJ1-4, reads GAGVSQSPRYKVAKRGQDVALRCDPISGHVSLFWYQQALGQGPEFLTYFQNEAQLDKSGLPSDRFFAERPEGSVSTLKIQRTQQEDSAVYLCASSQTGPGEKLFFGSGTQLSVL.

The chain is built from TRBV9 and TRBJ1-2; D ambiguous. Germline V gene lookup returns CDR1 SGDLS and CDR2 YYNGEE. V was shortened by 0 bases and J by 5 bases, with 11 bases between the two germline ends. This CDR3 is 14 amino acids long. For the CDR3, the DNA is TGTGCCAGCAGCGTAGGGACGGCAAAGTATGGCTACACCTTC. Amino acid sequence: CASSVGTAKYGYTF.

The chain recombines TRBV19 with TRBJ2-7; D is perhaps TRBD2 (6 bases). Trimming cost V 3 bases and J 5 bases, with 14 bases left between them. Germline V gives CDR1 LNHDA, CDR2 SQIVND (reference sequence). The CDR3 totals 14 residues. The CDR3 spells CASSMGEEAHEQYF. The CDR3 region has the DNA TGTGCCAGTAGTATGGGGGAGGAGGCCCACGAGCAGTACTTC.

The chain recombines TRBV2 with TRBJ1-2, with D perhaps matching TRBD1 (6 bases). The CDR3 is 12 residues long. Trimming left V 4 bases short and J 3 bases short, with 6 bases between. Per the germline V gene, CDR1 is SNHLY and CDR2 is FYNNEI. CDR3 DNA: TGTGCCAGCAGTGGGACAGACTATGGCTACACCTTC. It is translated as CASSGTDYGYTF.

The chain's CDR3 is CASSPLFRTEAFF. CDR3 nucleotides: TGTGCCAGCAGTCCCCTATTCCGGACTGAAGCTTTCTTT. The rearrangement links TRBV28 to TRBJ1-1; unclear D gene. Germline CDR1 and CDR2: MDHEN and SYDVKM. The CDR3 is 13 amino acids. V was cut by 5 bases and J by 5 bases, with 12 bases left in between.

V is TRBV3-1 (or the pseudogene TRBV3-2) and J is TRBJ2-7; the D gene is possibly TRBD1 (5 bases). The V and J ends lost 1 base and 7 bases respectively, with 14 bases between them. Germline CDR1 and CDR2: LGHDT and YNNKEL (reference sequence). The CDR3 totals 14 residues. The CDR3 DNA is TGTGCCAGCAGCCAAGGTCCCAGGGCCGGGGAGCAGTACTTC. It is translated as CASSQGPRAGEQYF.

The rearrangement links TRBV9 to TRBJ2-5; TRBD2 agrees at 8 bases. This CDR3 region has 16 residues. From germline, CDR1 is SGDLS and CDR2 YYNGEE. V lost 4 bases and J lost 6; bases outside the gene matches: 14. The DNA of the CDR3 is TGTGCCAGCAGCCCACAAGGTGTCGGGGGGGTGCAGACCCAGTACTTC. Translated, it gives CASSPQGVGGVQTQYF. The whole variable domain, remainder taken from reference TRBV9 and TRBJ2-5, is DSGVTQTPKHLITATGQRVTLRCSPRSGDLSVYWYQQSLDQGLQFLIQYYNGEERAKGNILERFSAQQFPDLHSELNLSSLELGDSALYFCASSPQGVGGVQTQYFGPGTRLLVL.

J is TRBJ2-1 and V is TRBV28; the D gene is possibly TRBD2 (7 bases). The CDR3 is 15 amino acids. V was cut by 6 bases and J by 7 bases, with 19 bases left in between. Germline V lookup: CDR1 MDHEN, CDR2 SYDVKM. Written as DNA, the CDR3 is TGTGCCAGCAGGTCTCTAGGGGGAGGGAGGAATGAGCAGTTCTTC. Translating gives CASRSLGGGRNEQFF.

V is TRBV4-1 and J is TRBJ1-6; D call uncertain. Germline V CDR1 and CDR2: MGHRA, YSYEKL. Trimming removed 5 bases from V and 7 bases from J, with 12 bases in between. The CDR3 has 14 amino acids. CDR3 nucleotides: TGCGCCAGCAGCATTCAGTTACCCAATTCACCCCTCCACTTT. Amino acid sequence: CASSIQLPNSPLHF.

CDR3 loop: CATSTPRQINEKLFF. In DNA form, the CDR3 reads TGTGCCACCAGCACTCCACGACAGATTAATGAAAAACTGTTTTTT. The rearrangement links TRBV15 to TRBJ1-4; D might be TRBD1 (5 bases). The V gene lost 4 bases and the J gene lost 4 bases, with 13 bases spanning the gap. Germline loops: CDR1 LNHNV, CDR2 YYDKDF (reference sequence). There are 15 residues in the CDR3.

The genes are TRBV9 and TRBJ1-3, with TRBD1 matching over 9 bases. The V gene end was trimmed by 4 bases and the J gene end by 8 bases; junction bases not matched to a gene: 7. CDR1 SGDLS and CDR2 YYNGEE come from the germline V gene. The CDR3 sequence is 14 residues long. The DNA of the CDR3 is TGTGCCAGCAGCCTTGGACAGGGGCGAGACACCATATATTTT. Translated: CASSLGQGRDTIYF.

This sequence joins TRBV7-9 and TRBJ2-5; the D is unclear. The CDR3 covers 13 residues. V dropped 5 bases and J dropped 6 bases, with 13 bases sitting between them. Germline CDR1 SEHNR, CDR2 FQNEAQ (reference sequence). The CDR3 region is CASSPPRRQTQYF. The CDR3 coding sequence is TGTGCCAGCAGCCCCCCCAGGCGGCAGACCCAGTACTTC.

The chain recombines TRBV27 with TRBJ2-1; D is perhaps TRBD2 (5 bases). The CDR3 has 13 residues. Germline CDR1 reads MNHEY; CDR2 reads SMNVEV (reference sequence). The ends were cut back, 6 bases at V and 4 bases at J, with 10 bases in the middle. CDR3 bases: TGTGCCAGCAGAGCGGACCCTTACAATGAGCAGTTCTTC. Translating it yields CASRADPYNEQFF.

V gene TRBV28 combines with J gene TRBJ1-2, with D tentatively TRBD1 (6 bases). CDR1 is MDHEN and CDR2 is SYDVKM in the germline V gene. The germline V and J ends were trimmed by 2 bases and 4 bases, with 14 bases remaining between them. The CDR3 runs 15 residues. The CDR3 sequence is CASSLGRGTPYGYTF. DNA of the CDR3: TGTGCCAGCAGTTTAGGGCGTGGGACACCCTATGGCTACACCTTC.

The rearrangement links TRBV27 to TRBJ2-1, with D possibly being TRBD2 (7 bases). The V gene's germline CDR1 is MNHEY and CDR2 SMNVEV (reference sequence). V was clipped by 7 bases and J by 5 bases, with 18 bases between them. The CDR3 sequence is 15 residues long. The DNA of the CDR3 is TGTGCCAGCACCTCAGGGGCTAGCGGCAACAATGAGCAGTTCTTC. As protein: CASTSGASGNNEQFF.

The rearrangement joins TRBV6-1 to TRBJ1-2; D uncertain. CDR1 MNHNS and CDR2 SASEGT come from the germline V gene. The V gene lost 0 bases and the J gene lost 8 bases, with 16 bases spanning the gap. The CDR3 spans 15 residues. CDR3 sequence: CASSEASGRPLGYTF. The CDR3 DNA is TGTGCCAGCAGTGAAGCTTCGGGCAGACCGCTAGGCTACACCTTC.

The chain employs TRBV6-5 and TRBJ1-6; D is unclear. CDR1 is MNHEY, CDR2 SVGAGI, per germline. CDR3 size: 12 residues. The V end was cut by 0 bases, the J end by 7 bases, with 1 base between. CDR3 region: CASSYSNSPLHF. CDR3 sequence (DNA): TGTGCCAGCAGTTACTCCAATTCACCCCTCCACTTT.

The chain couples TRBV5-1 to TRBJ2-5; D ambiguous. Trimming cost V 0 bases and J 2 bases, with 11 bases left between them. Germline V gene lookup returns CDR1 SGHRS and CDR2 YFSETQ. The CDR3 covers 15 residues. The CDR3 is CASSLARTSQETQYF. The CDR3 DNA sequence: TGCGCCAGCAGCTTGGCAAGGACCTCGCAAGAGACCCAGTACTTC.

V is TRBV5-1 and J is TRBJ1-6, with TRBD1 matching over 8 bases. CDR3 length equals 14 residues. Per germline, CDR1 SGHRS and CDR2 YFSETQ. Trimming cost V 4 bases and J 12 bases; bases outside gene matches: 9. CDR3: CASSLGQVQQPLHF. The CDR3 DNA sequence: TGCGCCAGCAGCCTGGGACAGGTTCAGCAACCCCTCCACTTT. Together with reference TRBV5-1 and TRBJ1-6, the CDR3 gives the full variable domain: KAGVTQTPRYLIKTRGQQVTLSCSPISGHRSVSWYQQTPGQGLQFLFEYFSETQRNKGNFPGRFSGRQFSNSRSEMNVSTLELGDSALYLCASSLGQVQQPLHFGNGTRLTVT.